This T cell receptor (beta chain) emerged from a study of blood T cell repertoires in COVID-19. Study details: PBMCs, B-cell-depleted T cells, or T cells provided the cDNA or gDNA that made up the material.

V lost 8 bases to trimming and J lost 4 bases, with 11 bases between them. The CDR3 is made up of 12 amino acids. Germline-derived CDR1 and CDR2 are ENHRY and SYGVKD. The data were produced by immunoSEQ multiplex PCR, yet TCRdb's version contains in-frame clones alone and is incomplete. The profile shows about 220,000 clones, 86% of them singletons. The TCR sequence derives from a woman between 40 and 55 years old with acute COVID-19. Sequenced material: PBMCs or T cells enriched from blood (not recorded which). V is TRBV10-3 and J is TRBJ1-2; D not resolved. The CDR3, as DNA: TGTGCCATCGCGGAAGGGAGCTATGGCTACACCTTC. It codes for CAIAEGSYGYTF.